The 15 T cell receptor beta chains listed next were all sequenced from one sample in a study of type 1 regulatory T cells. Each CDR3 protein is one row after TCRdb ran MiXCR on the reads. The repertoire holds around 65,000 distinct CDR3 sequences, nearly 50% seen once, with about 2% in the top ten. Their antigen targets remain unknown. Material: cultured non-Tr1 T cells, either the whole culture or a sorted T cell fraction (not recorded which). These receptors came from a human donor in good health.

The DNA of the CDR3 is TGTGCCAGCAGCCCAAACGCGGATACGCAGTATTTT. It codes for CASSPNADTQYF. The chain has TRBV28 and TRBJ2-3, with D unclear. The CDR3 has 12 amino acids. Germline V gene lookup returns CDR1 MDHEN and CDR2 SYDVKM. Trimming left V 6 bases short and J 6 bases short, with 10 bases between.

The rearrangement uses TRBV29-1 and TRBJ2-7; D unclear. Germline V gene sequence: CDR1 SQVTM, CDR2 ANQGSEA. The CDR3 extends over 11 amino acids. Between the trimmed V and J ends, which lost 4 bases and 7 bases, there was a span of 11 bases. This CDR3 reads CSVGQSWEQYF. CDR3 sequence (DNA): TGCAGCGTTGGGCAATCGTGGGAGCAGTACTTC.

This chain links TRBV5-1 with TRBJ2-3; D is possibly TRBD2 (6 bases). Per germline, CDR1 SGHRS and CDR2 YFSETQ. CDR3 size: 15 residues. Trimming cost V 1 base and J 1 base, with 10 bases left between them. This chain's CDR3 is CASSLRGGGTDTQYF. CDR3 coding DNA: TGCGCCAGCAGCTTGAGAGGCGGGGGCACAGATACGCAGTATTTT. The full variable domain, completed using reference TRBV5-1 and TRBJ2-3, is KAGVTQTPRYLIKTRGQQVTLSCSPISGHRSVSWYQQTPGQGLQFLFEYFSETQRNKGNFPGRFSGRQFSNSRSEMNVSTLELGDSALYLCASSLRGGGTDTQYFGPGTRLTVL.

This clonotype was recorded at least ten times. The V and J genes are TRBV6-5 and TRBJ1-6, with 8 bases that match TRBD1. Germline CDR1 and CDR2: MNHEY and SVGAGI. This CDR3 comprises 12 residues. J lost 6 bases, V lost 10 bases, and 2 bases had no gene match. As DNA, the CDR3 is TGTGCCACAGGACAGGGTAATTCACCCCTCCACTTT. Residues: CATGQGNSPLHF.

The V gene is TRBV3-1, the J gene TRBJ2-5, with 7 positions matching TRBD2. CDR1 and CDR2 (germline): LGHDT, YNNKEL (reference sequence). CDR3 size: 14 residues. J was trimmed by 5 bases and V by 2 bases; bases with no gene match: 5. The CDR3 DNA reads as TGTGCCAGCAGCCAAACTATGACTAGCGAGACCCAGTACTTC. It translates to CASSQTMTSETQYF.

This clonotype showed up just a few times. The chain carries TRBV7-9 and TRBJ1-2; D not resolved. The V end lost 3 bases, the J end lost 4 bases, and 15 bases lay between the germline ends. Looked up from germline, CDR1 is SEHNR and CDR2 is FQNEAQ (reference sequence). CDR3 length equals 15 residues. CDR3 region: CASSFNQVVSYGYTF. CDR3 sequence (DNA): TGTGCCAGCAGCTTTAACCAGGTCGTCAGCTATGGCTACACCTTC. Variable domain in full (rest from reference TRBV7-9 and TRBJ1-2): DTGVSQNPRHKITKRGQNVTFRCDPISEHNRLYWYRQTLGQGPEFLTYFQNEAQLEKSRLLSDRFSAERPKGSFSTLEIQRTEQGDSAMYLCASSFNQVVSYGYTFGSGTRLTVV.

The chain's CDR3 is CASSLGQALQETQYF. CDR3 sequence (DNA): TGTGCCAGCAGTTTGGGGCAGGCCCTCCAAGAGACCCAGTACTTC. The chain carries TRBV12-3 or TRBV12-4 and TRBJ2-5, with D perhaps matching TRBD1 (5 bases). The CDR3 consists of 15 residues. V dropped 3 bases and J dropped 1 base, with 12 bases sitting between them.

The table lists this clonotype with a few counts. The chain couples TRBV7-2 to TRBJ1-2; perhaps TRBD1 as D (5 bases). Per germline, CDR1 SGHTA and CDR2 FQGNSA. V dropped 2 bases and J dropped 5 bases, with 15 bases sitting between them. CDR3 length: 15 residues. CDR3 residues: CASSLPLGRQYGYTF. CDR3 sequence (DNA): TGTGCCAGCAGCTTACCCTTGGGACGACAGTATGGCTACACCTTC.

This clonotype was picked up one time. This chain uses TRBV9 with TRBJ2-1; 10 bases match TRBD1. CDR1 is SGDLS and CDR2 is YYNGEE in the germline V gene. The CDR3 consists of 16 residues. V gave up 3 bases and J gave up 6 bases; unmatched junction bases: 9. The CDR3 reads CASSAPGTGVSNEQFF. CDR3 nucleotides: TGTGCCAGCAGCGCTCCCGGGACAGGGGTTAGCAATGAGCAGTTCTTC.

The J gene is TRBJ2-3, the V gene TRBV7-7, with a tentative D call TRBD2 (5 bases). This CDR3 contains 15 residues. Germline V lookup: CDR1 SSHAT, CDR2 FNYEAQ (reference sequence). V was pared by 1 base and J by 6 bases, with 14 bases between. In DNA form, the CDR3 reads TGTGCCAGCAGCTTAGGACTCGGGAATGGGGATACGCAGTATTTT. This codes for CASSLGLGNGDTQYF. The full variable domain, in which reference TRBV7-7 and TRBJ2-3 provide the parts outside the CDR3, is GAGVSQSPRYKVTKRGQDVTLRCDPISSHATLYWYQQALGQGPEFLTYFNYEAQPDKSGLPSDRFSAERPEGSISTLTIQRTEQRDSAMYRCASSLGLGNGDTQYFGPGTRLTVL.

There are a few counts of this clonotype. The chain employs TRBV7-8 and TRBJ2-1; D call uncertain. V was trimmed by 1 base and J by 5 bases, leaving 12 bases between them. CDR3 length equals 15 residues. Germline V gene lookup returns CDR1 SGHVS and CDR2 FQNEAQ. The CDR3 DNA is TGTGCCAGCAGCTTAGATGTGGTCAGACACAATGAGCAGTTCTTC. This sequence encodes CASSLDVVRHNEQFF.

A remark on this clonotype: An end of the junction does not agree with germline; a read error may underlie this. The chain uses TRBV5-1 and TRBJ2-1; D gene uncertain. The germline V gene encodes CDR1 SGHRS and CDR2 YFSETQ. The CDR3 totals 15 residues. CDR3 residues: CANSPTIPSYNEQFF. The DNA for the CDR3 is TGCGCCAACAGCCCAACTATTCCCTCCTACAATGAGCAGTTCTTC.

Only one count was recorded for this clonotype. This chain uses TRBV2 with TRBJ2-3; tentatively, D is TRBD1 (6 bases). This CDR3 is built from 15 residues. Germline lookup yields CDR1 SNHLY and CDR2 FYNNEI. Trimming removed 2 bases at V and 2 bases at J, with 11 bases between. DNA of the CDR3: TGTGCCAGCAGTGAACAGGCAGGGGACACAGATACGCAGTATTTT. As protein: CASSEQAGDTDTQYF.

This sequence joins TRBV3-1 and TRBJ1-3; TRBD1 agrees at 9 bases. CDR3 length: 15 amino acids. With 2 bases clipped from V and 4 bases from J, the junction kept 3 bases outside the gene matches. CDR1 and CDR2 (germline): LGHDT, YNNKEL (reference sequence). The DNA for the CDR3 is TGTGCCAGCAGCCAACGGGACAGGGACGGAAACACCATATATTTT. Translated: CASSQRDRDGNTIYF.

The chain employs TRBV27 and TRBJ2-7; 12 bases are a match to TRBD1. This CDR3 contains 15 residues. With V trimmed by 4 bases and J by 5 bases, 6 bases remained unmatched. In germline, CDR1 is MNHEY, CDR2 SMNVEV (reference sequence). CDR3 region: CASSSPGTGGHEQYF. As DNA, the CDR3 is TGTGCCAGCAGTTCCCCCGGGACAGGGGGCCACGAGCAGTACTTC.